These 20 T cell receptor beta chains share one sample of origin, sequenced in a study of blood T cell repertoires in COVID-19. Assay used: immunoSEQ multiplex PCR; TCRdb lists only in-frame clones, some missing. The sample lists 220,000 or so clones; 82% were seen once. The sample was peripheral blood. These TCRs come from a woman older than 75 with acute or convalescent COVID-19.

This chain uses TRBV5-1 with TRBJ2-4, with 7 bases aligning to TRBD2. Germline V gene data show CDR1 as SGHRS and CDR2 as YFSETQ. The ends lost 2 bases at V and 3 bases at J; junction bases unmatched: 2. The CDR3 totals 14 residues. CDR3 sequence reads: CASSFPGGKNIQYF. The DNA for the CDR3 is TGCGCCAGCAGCTTTCCGGGGGGCAAAAACATTCAGTACTTC. The full variable domain, with the rest looked up from reference TRBV5-1 and TRBJ2-4, is KAGVTQTPRYLIKTRGQQVTLSCSPISGHRSVSWYQQTPGQGLQFLFEYFSETQRNKGNFPGRFSGRQFSNSRSEMNVSTLELGDSALYLCASSFPGGKNIQYFGAGTRLSVL.

CDR3 DNA sequence: TGTGCCAGCACCTTACGGGTTAGCTCCTACGAGCAGTACTTC. Translating gives CASTLRVSSYEQYF. The gene calls are TRBV6-5 and TRBJ2-7; the D is unclear. Germline values: CDR1 MNHEY, CDR2 SVGAGI. The CDR3 runs 14 residues. With 7 bases removed from V and 0 bases from J, the gap between germline ends came to 13 bases.

The gene calls are TRBV9 and TRBJ2-3; TRBD2 aligns across 7 bases. V gave up 0 bases and J gave up 4 bases; unmatched junction bases: 11. Germline CDR1 and CDR2: SGDLS and YYNGEE. The CDR3 covers 17 residues. The CDR3 sequence is CASSVGVGGGGPDTQYF. The CDR3 DNA reads as TGTGCCAGCAGCGTAGGGGTCGGCGGGGGAGGCCCAGATACGCAGTATTTT.

The chain joins TRBV5-1 to TRBJ2-1; the match to TRBD2 covers 14 bases. V was pared by 4 bases and J by 7 bases, with 7 bases of the junction left unmatched. The CDR3 runs to 16 residues. Germline CDR1 reads SGHRS; CDR2 reads YFSETQ. The DNA of the CDR3 is TGCGCCAGCAGCACCCCGACTAGCGGGGGGGAGAATGAGCAGTTCTTC. Translated, it gives CASSTPTSGGENEQFF.

The chain uses TRBV19 and TRBJ1-5; D remains unclear. V was pared by 7 bases and J by 6 bases, with 16 bases between. The germline V gene encodes CDR1 LNHDA and CDR2 SQIVND (reference sequence). The CDR3 is 14 residues long. CDR3 sequence reads: CASTNGREGQPQHF. The CDR3 DNA sequence: TGTGCCAGTACCAATGGCCGGGAGGGTCAGCCCCAGCATTTT.

V usage is TRBV28 and J usage is TRBJ1-2; D might be TRBD1 (5 bases). Germline V lookup: CDR1 MDHEN, CDR2 SYDVKM. Trimming took 6 bases from V and 2 from J, leaving 10 bases between them. The CDR3 runs to 13 residues. CDR3 sequence: CASRSRGNYGYTF. CDR3 nucleotide sequence: TGTGCCAGCAGATCCCGGGGGAACTATGGCTACACCTTC.

The count of this clone is one. The V gene is TRBV6-2 or TRBV6-3, the J gene TRBJ2-5; 7 nucleotides line up with TRBD2. Germline assignment: CDR1 MNHEY and CDR2 SVGEGT. The CDR3 runs to 15 residues. V was clipped by 4 bases and J by 5 bases; unmatched bases: 10. CDR3 sequence reads: CASSSPRTSGETQYF. CDR3 nucleotide sequence: TGTGCCAGCAGTTCCCCCCGGACTAGTGGTGAGACCCAGTACTTC.

The chain is built from TRBV27 and TRBJ2-1; D ambiguous. Trimming stripped 3 bases from V and 2 bases from J, with 5 bases between. The CDR3 runs to 13 residues. In germline, CDR1 is MNHEY, CDR2 SMNVEV (reference sequence). As DNA, the CDR3 is TGTGCCAGCAGTTTCTACCCCTACAATGAGCAGTTCTTC. This gives the protein CASSFYPYNEQFF.

The V call is TRBV12-3 or TRBV12-4, the J call TRBJ1-2; possible D gene TRBD1, 5 bases. Deletions cut 10 bases from V and 5 bases from J, with 17 bases between. This CDR3 comprises 13 residues. CDR3 coding DNA: TGTGCCACCGGGACTCCGGGCGTTTATGGCTACACCTTC. This sequence encodes CATGTPGVYGYTF.

The J gene is TRBJ2-3, the V gene TRBV14, with 8 bases aligning to TRBD1. Unmatched junction bases numbered 5, after V lost 4 bases and J lost 2 bases. Germline V lookup: CDR1 SGHDN, CDR2 FVKESK. CDR3 length equals 15 residues. The CDR3 here is CASSPTGVTTDTQYF. CDR3 coding DNA: TGTGCCAGCAGCCCGACAGGGGTCACCACAGATACGCAGTATTTT.

The rearrangement uses TRBV11-3 and TRBJ1-3, with D possibly TRBD1 on 6 matching bases. V shed 5 bases and J shed 0 bases, with 11 bases lying between them. This CDR3 is built from 15 residues. Per the germline V gene, CDR1 is SGHNT and CDR2 is YENEEA. The CDR3 DNA reads TGTGCCAGCAGCCCAGGACAGAGCTCTGGAAACACCATATATTTT. This encodes CASSPGQSSGNTIYF.

The V call is TRBV12-2, the J call TRBJ2-3; TRBD2 is the table's D call, not checked against the DNA. TRBV12-2 has pseudogene status. This CDR3 has 18 residues. The CDR3 DNA follows: TGTGCACCCCCCCCGAGCTCGCCGTTAGCGGGAGGCACAGATACGCAGTATTTT. This encodes CAPPPSSPLAGGTDTQYF.

This chain uses TRBV9 with TRBJ2-2; 8 nucleotides match TRBD1. CDR3 length equals 16 residues. V lost 4 bases, J lost 1 base, and 6 bases stayed unmatched. Germline CDR1 reads SGDLS; CDR2 reads YYNGEE. The CDR3 here is CASSLRTGMNTGELFF. Here the CDR3 DNA reads TGTGCCAGCAGCCTCAGGACAGGGATGAACACCGGGGAGCTGTTTTTT.

J is TRBJ2-3 and V is TRBV5-4; D perhaps matches TRBD1 (7 bases). CDR3 size: 17 residues. Germline assignment: CDR1 SGHNT and CDR2 YYREEE (reference sequence). V was clipped by 0 bases and J by 3 bases, with 17 bases between them. The CDR3: CASSLAVQGGGTDTQYF. CDR3 in DNA: TGTGCCAGCAGCTTGGCCGTTCAGGGGGGTGGGACAGATACGCAGTATTTT.

The rearrangement uses TRBV11-3 and TRBJ2-1, with D perhaps TRBD2 (5 bases). CDR3 length: 15 amino acids. Germline V gene data show CDR1 as SGHNT and CDR2 as YENEEA. V was cut by 5 bases and J by 8 bases, with 19 bases left in between. The CDR3 nucleotides are TGTGCCAGCAGCCCCGCCCGGGCAGCCGGGGATGAGCAGTTCTTC. Translated, it gives CASSPARAAGDEQFF.

This clone has only one observation. The rearrangement joins TRBV5-4 to TRBJ1-5; unclear D gene. The CDR3 covers 16 residues. The V gene's germline CDR1 is SGHNT and CDR2 YYREEE (reference sequence). Trimming took off 0 bases at V and 3 bases at J, with 13 bases between the two ends. The CDR3 loop reads CASSLGGAPPNQPQHF. CDR3 nucleotides: TGTGCCAGCAGCTTGGGCGGAGCGCCCCCCAATCAGCCCCAGCATTTT.

V gene TRBV9 combines with J gene TRBJ1-5, with unresolved D. Trimming left V 4 bases short and J 6 bases short, with 11 bases between. There are 13 residues in the CDR3. Germline V CDR1 and CDR2: SGDLS, YYNGEE. This CDR3 is CASSTSVGQPQHF. The CDR3 DNA sequence: TGTGCCAGCAGCACTAGTGTCGGTCAGCCCCAGCATTTT.

CDR3 in DNA: TGTGCCAGCAGCTCGGACCTAGCGGGGGGGATCTACAATGAGCAGTTCTTC. Protein sequence: CASSSDLAGGIYNEQFF. This chain connects TRBV7-2 to TRBJ2-1; 12 bases are a match to TRBD2. V lost 4 bases and J lost 3; bases outside the gene matches: 7. The CDR3 is 17 amino acids. Germline assignment: CDR1 SGHTA and CDR2 FQGNSA.

This clone was recorded a few times. J is TRBJ2-5 and V is TRBV7-3, with 9 positions matching TRBD2. CDR1 and CDR2 from the germline V gene are SGHTA and FQGTGA. The CDR3 totals 13 residues. V shed 5 bases, J shed 5 bases, and the junction held 3 bases outside the gene matches. CDR3: CASSLSGGETQYF. DNA for the CDR3: TGTGCCAGCAGCCTCAGCGGGGGGGAGACCCAGTACTTC.

This chain links TRBV4-1 with TRBJ2-7; D might be TRBD2 (7 bases). V lost 1 base and J 2 bases, leaving 15 bases between the germline ends. Germline values: CDR1 MGHRA, CDR2 YSYEKL. The CDR3 has 16 amino acids. CDR3 in amino acids: CASSQVGGDTAYEQYF. The CDR3, as DNA: TGCGCCAGCAGCCAAGTTGGGGGGGACACAGCCTACGAGCAGTACTTC.